A selection of T cell receptor beta chains follows, all from one sample in a study of OX40 agonist ivuxolimab in advanced cancers. Here immunoSEQ multiplex PCR was the method, and the copy in TCRdb shows in-frame clones only, minus some. This table has some 74,000 clones, roughly 88% appearing once. The sample was CD4+ or CD8+ T cells sorted from blood, taken in a trial of the OX40 agonist ivuxolimab. Receptors were obtained from an adult with an advanced solid tumor such as melanoma, head and neck, liver or kidney cancer. Both conserved end residues are trimmed from each CDR3. The size of a clone is reported for some rows only, either as once, few or many, or as a class for expanded clones.

J: TRBJ1-2
size: once
V: TRBV28
CDR3: ASNGNYGYT

J: TRBJ2-3
size: few
V: TRBV7-2
CDR3: ASTQRPTDTQY

J: TRBJ1-5
size: NA
V: TRBV2
CDR3: ASSGGARQPQH

J: TRBJ1-1
size: NA
V: TRBV7-3
CDR3: ASSVSQIMNTEAF

J: TRBJ1-5
size: NA
V: TRBV18
CDR3: ASSPLEAVNQPQH

J: TRBJ1-1
size: medium-sized
V: TRBV5-1
CDR3: ASSLVDRGNTEAF

J: TRBJ1-2
size: NA
V: TRBV5-4
CDR3: ASSHTGPRGYT

J: TRBJ2-7
size: NA
V: TRBV5-8
CDR3: ASSSRGQAAYEQY

J: TRBJ2-3
size: NA
V: TRBV7-2
CDR3: ASSLVSGLWDTQY

J: TRBJ2-3
size: NA
V: TRBV7-3
CDR3: ASSLNGQGTDTQY

J: TRBJ2-1
size: NA
V: TRBV4-3
CDR3: ASSQDRVGGGGEQF

J: TRBJ2-1
size: NA
V: TRBV6-1
CDR3: ASSEQLGSYNEQF

J: TRBJ1-2
size: once
V: TRBV7-9
CDR3: ASSLERDYGYT

J: TRBJ1-1
size: NA
V: TRBV5-6
CDR3: ASSLAGGRAVAEAF

J: TRBJ1-5
size: NA
V: TRBV10-3
CDR3: AISEGTYNQPQH

J: TRBJ1-1
size: NA
V: TRBV11-2
CDR3: ASSLVGGRTEAF

J: TRBJ1-2
size: NA
V: TRBV7-9
CDR3: ASSLEVPGGGYGYT

J: TRBJ1-3
size: NA
V: TRBV28
CDR3: ASSTEFSGNTIY

J: TRBJ2-1
size: once
V: TRBV5-4
CDR3: ASSLVPGEDNEQF

J: TRBJ2-2
size: NA
V: TRBV28
CDR3: AAGTNTGELF

J: TRBJ2-4
size: NA
V: TRBV5-1
CDR3: ASSDPGGNIQY

J: TRBJ1-5
size: once
V: TRBV7-2
CDR3: ASSLVVSITSNQPQH

J: TRBJ2-2
size: NA
V: TRBV27
CDR3: ASSLSVGELF

J: TRBJ2-3
size: NA
V: TRBV28
CDR3: ASSPASRVDTQY

J: TRBJ2-4
size: NA
V: TRBV6-6
CDR3: ASSRQASVKNIQY

J: TRBJ2-7
size: NA
V: TRBV7-2
CDR3: ASTQTSTRATREQY

J: TRBJ2-3
size: NA
V: TRBV4-1
CDR3: ASSQRGVTDTQY

J: NA
size: NA
V: TRBV6-5
CDR3: ASSYSRQIYEQY

J: TRBJ2-7
size: NA
V: TRBV28
CDR3: ASSIPGQSYEQY